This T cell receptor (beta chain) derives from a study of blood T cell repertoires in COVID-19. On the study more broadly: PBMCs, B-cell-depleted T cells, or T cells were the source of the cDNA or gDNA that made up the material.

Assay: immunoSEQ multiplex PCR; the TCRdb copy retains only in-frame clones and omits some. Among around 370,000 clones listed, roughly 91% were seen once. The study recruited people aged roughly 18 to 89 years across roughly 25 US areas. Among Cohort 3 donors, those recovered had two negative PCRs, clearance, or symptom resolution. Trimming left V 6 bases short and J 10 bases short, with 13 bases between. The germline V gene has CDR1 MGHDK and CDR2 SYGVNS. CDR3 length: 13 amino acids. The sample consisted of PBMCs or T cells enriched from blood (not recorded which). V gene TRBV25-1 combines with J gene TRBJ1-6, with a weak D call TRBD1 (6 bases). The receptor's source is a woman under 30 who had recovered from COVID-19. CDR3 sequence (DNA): TGTGCCAGCAGAAACAGGGTGTCCTCACCCCTCCACTTT. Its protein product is CASRNRVSSPLHF.